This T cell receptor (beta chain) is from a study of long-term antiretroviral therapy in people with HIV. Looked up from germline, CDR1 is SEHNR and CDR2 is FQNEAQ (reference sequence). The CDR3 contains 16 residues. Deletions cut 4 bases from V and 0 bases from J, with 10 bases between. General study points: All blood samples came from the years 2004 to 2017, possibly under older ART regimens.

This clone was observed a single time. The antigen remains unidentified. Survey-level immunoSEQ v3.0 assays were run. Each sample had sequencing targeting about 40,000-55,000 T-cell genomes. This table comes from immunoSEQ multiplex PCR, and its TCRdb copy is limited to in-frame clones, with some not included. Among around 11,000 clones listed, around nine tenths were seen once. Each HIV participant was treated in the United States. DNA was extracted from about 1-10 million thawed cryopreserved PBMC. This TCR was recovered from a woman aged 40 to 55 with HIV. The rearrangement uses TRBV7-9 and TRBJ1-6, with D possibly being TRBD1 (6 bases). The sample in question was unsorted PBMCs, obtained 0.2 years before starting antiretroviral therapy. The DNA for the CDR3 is TGTGCCAGCAGCTCTCAGGGGAGCTCCTATAATTCACCCCTCCACTTT. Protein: CASSSQGSSYNSPLHF.